This T cell receptor (beta chain) was captured by sequencing in a study of cytomegalovirus exposure and HLA in healthy donors. The study, taken as a whole, reports: One cluster of highly shared sequence variants probably arose as a sequencing artifact. Some TCR beta chains (about 170 of them) were listed as cytomegalovirus-associated.

V was clipped by 5 bases and J by 5 bases; unmatched bases: 3. This CDR3 spans 12 amino acids. The germline gives CDR1 SGHVS, CDR2 FQNEAQ. A note on this clone: The antigen is unknown.

The study ran its PCR with 60 Vbeta and 13 Jbeta primers. Only in-frame clones appear in the TCRdb table, and some are missing; sequencing was by immunoSEQ multiplex PCR. Among about 73,000 clones listed, roughly four fifths were seen once. Input material: PBMCs. The clonotype originates from a man in his sixties or seventies in good health and CMV-seronegative. J is TRBJ2-7 and V is TRBV7-8; 7 bases match TRBD1. CDR3 region: CASSVTGNEQYF. CDR3 DNA sequence: TGTGCCAGCAGCGTGACAGGGAACGAGCAGTACTTC.